Listed below are T cell receptor beta chains from one sample, sequenced in a study of blood T cell repertoires in COVID-19. Assay used: immunoSEQ multiplex PCR; TCRdb lists only in-frame clones, some missing. The data show about 220,000 clones, around 80% seen once. The sample was peripheral blood. The receptor set was obtained from a human donor in a cohort sampled during active COVID-19. Each CDR3 is given with its conserved first and last residue.

TRBJ1-6	TRBV5-1	CASGRGTSDSPLHF
TRBJ2-7	TRBV11-2	CASSLDTGGYEQYF
TRBJ2-7	TRBV28	CASSSSGAQDHEQYF
TRBJ2-1	TRBV7-2	CASSPPAGALNEQFF
TRBJ2-7	TRBV7-2	CASSLLVAEPEQYF
TRBJ2-5	TRBV7-2	CASSLSLGQGQETQYF
TRBJ2-7	TRBV23-1	CASRPGTSASYEQYF
TRBJ2-7	TRBV5-1	CASSLEGQEQYF
TRBJ1-1	TRBV2	CASGKQGRNTEAFF
TRBJ2-1	TRBV6-4	CASAASGTANNEQFF
TRBJ2-1	TRBV28	CASSTVRSSYNEQFF
TRBJ1-5	TRBV28	CASTNSGLRISNQPQHF
TRBJ1-2	TRBV5-1	CASSLDPTRGPEGYTF
TRBJ1-6	TRBV2	CASSADRYNSPLHF
TRBJ2-3	TRBV7-9	CASSKYRQGSTDTQYF
TRBJ2-5	TRBV5-6	CASSLSFAESRETQYF
TRBJ2-7	TRBV6-5	CASIGVTGSYEQYF
TRBJ2-1	TRBV7-2	CASSHPPGTSGGGYNEQFF
TRBJ1-3	TRBV5-1	CASSLDRAGNTIYF
TRBJ2-5	TRBV15	CATSRLTGQETQYF
TRBJ2-5	TRBV10-3	CAIRAGTGGEGETQYF
TRBJ2-7	TRBV19	CASSATSGYYEQYF
TRBJ2-2	TRBV9	CASSPTGEGAGELFF
TRBJ2-2	TRBV7-2	CASSLFGGLFAVGELFF
TRBJ2-1	TRBV3-1/TRBV3-2	CASSQGGWDRVYNEQFF
TRBJ2-2	TRBV19	CASSIWLNTGELFF
TRBJ1-5	TRBV12-1	CASSRIKLPATMVRSEGRNQPQHF
TRBJ2-7	TRBV28	CASSTPSSYEQYF
TRBJ2-7	TRBV28	CATYRGPNSYEQYF
TRBJ2-3	TRBV5-1	CASSLGQGAVTDTQYF
TRBJ1-5	TRBV27	CASSLTGLGLQPQHF
TRBJ1-5	TRBV4-2	CASSQSGQGNQPQHF
TRBJ1-2	TRBV6-2/TRBV6-3	CASSYMRGSGYTF
TRBJ2-2	TRBV10-3	CAISALAEDTGELFF
TRBJ1-2	TRBV30	CAWSRQGLYGYTF
TRBJ2-7	TRBV5-4	CASSLADEQYF
TRBJ2-7	TRBV10-3	CAISESLAGAYEQYF
TRBJ1-3	TRBV6-5	CASSSGASGNTIYF
TRBJ1-1	TRBV28	CASSPDLNTEAFF
TRBJ2-1	TRBV6-1	CASTPQGHEQFF
TRBJ2-3	TRBV24-1	CATSDPGQGTDTQYF
TRBJ1-1	TRBV5-1	CASSLVGQGNTEAFF
TRBJ1-2	TRBV3-1/TRBV3-2	CASRILTGNYGYTF
TRBJ1-2	TRBV2	CASSETRGQATNYGYTF
TRBJ2-1	TRBV5-1	CASSSFSTSGTYNEQFF
TRBJ2-7	TRBV3-1/TRBV3-2	CASSQTGRRYEQYF
TRBJ2-3	TRBV4-1	CASSQSGLAGGYTDTQYF
TRBJ1-3	TRBV6-5	CAVRPLEGVVDTIYF
TRBJ2-5	TRBV12-3/TRBV12-4	CASTLRGRETQYF
TRBJ1-4	TRBV18	CASSMEVANEKLFF
TRBJ2-2	TRBV5-1	CASRWEAAGTGELFF
TRBJ1-1	TRBV2	CASRRGTESLGTEAFF
TRBJ1-1	TRBV28	CASTSLGTANTEAFF
TRBJ1-2	TRBV24-1	CATSDSAGGYYGYTF